The 18 T cell receptor beta chains below come from one sample, sequenced in a study of blood T cell repertoires in COVID-19. Data came from immunoSEQ multiplex PCR; TCRdb stores just in-frame clones and leaves some out. The sample shows 55,000 to 80,000 clones, roughly four fifths of them seen only once. The sequencing input was peripheral blood. The source of these receptors is a woman in her seventies with acute or convalescent COVID-19.

V and J are TRBV24-1 and TRBJ2-1; 9 nucleotides line up with TRBD1. The length of the CDR3 is 15 residues. The V gene's germline CDR1 is KGHDR and CDR2 SFDVKD. V gave up 4 bases and J gave up 5 bases; unmatched junction bases: 5. CDR3 bases: TGTGCCACCAGTGAGGCCGGGACAGGGAACAATGAGCAGTTCTTC. Its translation: CATSEAGTGNNEQFF.

This clone was seen a single time. The chain has TRBV18 and TRBJ1-1; 8 bases match TRBD1. Losses at the gene ends were 3 bases for V and 0 bases for J; bases not matched to a gene: 12. The CDR3 runs 18 residues. CDR1 KGHSH and CDR2 LQKENI come from the germline V gene. Here the CDR3 DNA reads TGTGCCAGCTCACCGGGACAGGTATTTGTCCCAATGAACACTGAAGCTTTCTTT. Protein sequence: CASSPGQVFVPMNTEAFF.

The chain recombines TRBV11-2 with TRBJ2-3; TRBD2 might be the D (6 bases). CDR1 and CDR2 (germline): SGHAT, FQNNGV. This CDR3 contains 15 residues. V was clipped by 0 bases and J by 0 bases, with 7 bases between them. CDR3 DNA: TGTGCCAGCAGCTTAGATCGGGGGAGCACAGATACGCAGTATTTT. This gives the protein CASSLDRGSTDTQYF.

The chain combines TRBV19 with TRBJ2-2; TRBD1 agrees at 7 bases. CDR3 length: 17 residues. Germline CDR1 and CDR2: LNHDA and SQIVND (reference sequence). V dropped 5 bases and J dropped 3; count of bases not matched to a gene: 12. This CDR3 is CASSFILQGTDTGELFF. The CDR3 DNA sequence: TGTGCCAGTAGTTTTATTCTACAGGGGACGGACACCGGGGAGCTGTTTTTT.

The chain joins TRBV2 to TRBJ2-3; 10 positions agree with TRBD1. The V gene's germline CDR1 is SNHLY and CDR2 FYNNEI. V was pared by 4 bases and J by 3 bases, with 10 bases of the junction left unmatched. This CDR3 is built from 17 residues. The CDR3 DNA reads TGTGCCAGCAGTGGGCAGGGACAGGGGTTGGAAACAGATACGCAGTATTTT. Protein sequence: CASSGQGQGLETDTQYF.

This clone was seen only a few times. This chain joins TRBV19 and TRBJ2-2; 8 bases align to TRBD2. This CDR3 is 16 amino acids long. Per germline, CDR1 LNHDA and CDR2 SQIVND (reference sequence). V was clipped by 4 bases and J by 1 base; unmatched bases: 5. For the CDR3, the DNA is TGTGCCAGTAGTAAGTTCGCGGGAGGGAACACCGGGGAGCTGTTTTTT. Residues: CASSKFAGGNTGELFF.

This rearrangement joins TRBV19 to TRBJ1-1; TRBD1 agrees at 7 bases. Germline values: CDR1 LNHDA, CDR2 SQIVND (reference sequence). The ends lost 4 bases at V and 3 bases at J; junction bases unmatched: 2. This CDR3 has 13 residues. CDR3 sequence reads: CASSRDRDTEAFF. The DNA for the CDR3 is TGTGCCAGTAGTAGGGACAGAGACACTGAAGCTTTCTTT.

The chain carries TRBV18 and TRBJ1-3; D unclear. This CDR3 has 14 residues. Germline V lookup: CDR1 KGHSH, CDR2 LQKENI. Trimming removed 0 bases from V and 5 bases from J, with 8 bases in between. CDR3 nucleotides: TGTGCCAGCTCACCACCAACAAACAGAAACACCATATATTTT. Translated: CASSPPTNRNTIYF.

The genes are TRBV19 and TRBJ1-1; no definite D call. Trimming pared 7 bases from V and 4 bases from J, leaving 13 bases between. The germline V gene encodes CDR1 LNHDA and CDR2 SQIVND (reference sequence). There are 13 residues in the CDR3. The CDR3 is CASTTAVGTEAFF. The CDR3 nucleotides are TGTGCCAGTACTACAGCGGTGGGCACTGAAGCTTTCTTT.

The chain joins TRBV7-2 to TRBJ1-2; no firm D call. The ends were cut back, 0 bases at V and 2 bases at J, with 7 bases in the middle. This CDR3 is 14 amino acids long. In germline, CDR1 is SGHTA, CDR2 FQGNSA. CDR3 protein: CASSLAGRNYGYTF. CDR3 DNA sequence: TGTGCCAGCAGCTTAGCGGGCAGGAACTATGGCTACACCTTC.

V usage is TRBV11-2 and J usage is TRBJ2-1, with D possibly matching TRBD1 (6 bases). Germline CDR1 is SGHAT and CDR2 is FQNNGV. V dropped 5 bases and J dropped 0 bases, with 14 bases sitting between them. The CDR3 is 16 amino acids. CDR3 DNA sequence: TGTGCCAGCAGCCGTGGGGACATGAGCTCCTACAATGAGCAGTTCTTC. Encoded protein: CASSRGDMSSYNEQFF.

V and J are TRBV5-1 and TRBJ2-5; 8 bases fit TRBD2. The CDR3 extends over 15 amino acids. Germline V gene data show CDR1 as SGHRS and CDR2 as YFSETQ. With 0 bases clipped from V and 4 bases from J, the junction kept 5 bases outside the gene matches. This CDR3 is CASSLDGGELETQYF. Here the CDR3 DNA reads TGCGCCAGCAGCTTGGACGGGGGGGAACTAGAGACCCAGTACTTC.

The J gene is TRBJ2-4, the V gene TRBV2; D not certain. This CDR3 comprises 14 residues. Trimming shortened V by 9 bases and J by 0 bases, and 12 bases separated the two germline ends. Germline V lookup: CDR1 SNHLY, CDR2 FYNNEI. The CDR3 DNA reads as TGTGCCAGTACAAGTATAATAGCCAAAAACATTCAGTACTTC. Translation: CASTSIIAKNIQYF.

The J gene is TRBJ2-3, the V gene TRBV19, with D unresolved. The V gene lost 6 bases and the J gene lost 0 bases, with 13 bases spanning the gap. From germline, CDR1 is LNHDA and CDR2 SQIVND (reference sequence). The CDR3 totals 15 residues. The CDR3 is CASSLDRGSTDTQYF. Here the CDR3 DNA reads TGTGCCAGTAGCCTTGATAGAGGAAGCACAGATACGCAGTATTTT.

The CDR3 DNA is TGCAGCGGCCTCCTCGGGACAGGGGGTAGGGACGAGCAGTACTTC. This sequence encodes CSGLLGTGGRDEQYF. This chain links TRBV29-1 with TRBJ2-7; 11 positions agree with TRBD1. In germline, CDR1 is SQVTM, CDR2 ANQGSEA. V lost 7 bases to trimming and J lost 5 bases; unmatched junction nucleotides: 13. This CDR3 comprises 15 residues.

This chain uses TRBV27 with TRBJ1-6; the match to TRBD1 covers 7 bases. The CDR3 sequence is 16 residues long. Trimming took 0 bases from V and 7 from J; bases not matched to a gene: 6. Germline V gene lookup returns CDR1 MNHEY and CDR2 SMNVEV (reference sequence). The CDR3 here is CASSLSGGQRNSPLHF. Written as DNA, the CDR3 is TGTGCCAGCAGTTTATCAGGGGGCCAGCGGAATTCACCCCTCCACTTT.

In regard to this clone: This same CDR3 is encoded by further DNA sequences in the sample. The chain couples TRBV5-1 to TRBJ2-1, with TRBD1 matching over 9 bases. Per germline, CDR1 SGHRS and CDR2 YFSETQ. This CDR3 contains 15 residues. J gave up 4 bases and V 4 bases, and 6 bases lay outside the gene matches. The CDR3 coding sequence is TGCGCCAGCAGCCTGGGACAGGGCGGGTACAATGAGCAGTTCTTC. This encodes CASSLGQGGYNEQFF.

The table lists this clone with a few counts. The chain joins TRBV5-1 to TRBJ2-7; D is unresolved. The CDR3 extends over 14 amino acids. From germline, CDR1 is SGHRS and CDR2 YFSETQ. V was trimmed by 0 bases and J by 4 bases, leaving 11 bases between them. CDR3 sequence: CASSLEAGRYEQYF. DNA of the CDR3: TGCGCCAGCAGCTTGGAAGCAGGAAGGTACGAGCAGTACTTC.